The 3 T cell receptor beta chains below all came from one sample that was sequenced in a study of cytomegalovirus exposure and HLA in healthy donors. PCR was performed using 60 Vbeta and 13 Jbeta primers. Assay used: immunoSEQ multiplex PCR; TCRdb lists only in-frame clones, some missing. The table records under 250,000 clones, about 72% of them present only once. The sequencing sample was made of PBMCs. The receptors originated from a male donor in good health and CMV-seronegative.

The J gene is TRBJ1-4, the V gene TRBV9; D unclear. V lost 2 bases to trimming and J lost 7 bases, with 12 bases between them. The CDR3 has 14 residues. Germline loops: CDR1 SGDLS, CDR2 YYNGEE. The CDR3 here is CASSVSATFEKLFF. DNA for the CDR3: TGTGCCAGCAGCGTTTCAGCGACCTTTGAAAAACTGTTTTTT. Together with reference TRBV9 and TRBJ1-4, the CDR3 gives the full variable domain: DSGVTQTPKHLITATGQRVTLRCSPRSGDLSVYWYQQSLDQGLQFLIQYYNGEERAKGNILERFSAQQFPDLHSELNLSSLELGDSALYFCASSVSATFEKLFFGSGTQLSVL.

This chain joins TRBV2 and TRBJ2-7, with TRBD2 matching over 7 bases. Trimming at V came to 7 bases and at J to 0 bases, leaving 6 bases not matched to a gene. The CDR3 is made up of 14 amino acids. Germline V gene lookup returns CDR1 SNHLY and CDR2 FYNNEI. The DNA of the CDR3 is TGTGCCAGCACCGGGGACTACAGCTCCTACGAGCAGTACTTC. Its translation is CASTGDYSSYEQYF.

This clone was counted between two and nine times. The V call is TRBV5-1, the J call TRBJ2-3, with TRBD1 as a possible D gene (5 bases). The V end lost 0 bases, the J end lost 2 bases, and 13 bases lay between the germline ends. From germline, CDR1 is SGHRS and CDR2 YFSETQ. This CDR3 has 16 residues. CDR3 in amino acids: CASSLGQSALTDTQYF. The CDR3 bases are TGCGCCAGCAGCTTGGGACAGTCGGCCCTCACAGATACGCAGTATTTT. Complete variable domain (other parts from reference TRBV5-1 and TRBJ2-3): KAGVTQTPRYLIKTRGQQVTLSCSPISGHRSVSWYQQTPGQGLQFLFEYFSETQRNKGNFPGRFSGRQFSNSRSEMNVSTLELGDSALYLCASSLGQSALTDTQYFGPGTRLTVL.